Following are 2 T cell receptor beta chains from one sample sequenced in a study of CD8 T cells in ankylosing spondylitis (dated by TCRdb to the late 2010s). Libraries were constructed by 5' RACE. TCRdb lists the instrument as Illumina HiSeq 2500. The public sequencing data were trimmed at Q25 with fastp and processed into clonotypes with MiXCR by TCRdb, which kept only in-frame beta chains. Under each unique CDR3 protein, matching rows form one entry showing the most common genes and DNA. Within this sample are 200,000 to 300,000 distinct CDR3 sequences, with roughly a tenth of them counted one time only. The ten top clones hold 2.6% of the sample. The material sequenced was blood, either unsorted or a sorted T cell fraction (not recorded which). Receptors originate from a male donor with ankylosing spondylitis or in good health (not recorded which).

This rearrangement joins TRBV7-2 to TRBJ1-5; D possibly corresponds to TRBD1 (5 bases). This CDR3 has 15 residues. Looked up from germline, CDR1 is SGHTA and CDR2 is FQGNSA. The V and J ends lost 3 bases and 3 bases respectively, with 12 bases between them. This chain's CDR3 is CASSFAGGSNQPQHF. The CDR3 DNA sequence: TGTGCCAGCAGCTTCGCGGGGGGGTCCAATCAGCCCCAGCATTTT.

The V call is TRBV30, the J call TRBJ1-2; no definite D call. The CDR3 runs 13 residues. V dropped 1 base and J dropped 8 bases, with 14 bases sitting between them. Germline lookup yields CDR1 GTSNPN and CDR2 SVGIG (reference sequence). For the CDR3, the DNA is TGTGCCTGGAGTGGTTCTAACCCGGGAGGCTACACCTTC. Protein sequence: CAWSGSNPGGYTF.